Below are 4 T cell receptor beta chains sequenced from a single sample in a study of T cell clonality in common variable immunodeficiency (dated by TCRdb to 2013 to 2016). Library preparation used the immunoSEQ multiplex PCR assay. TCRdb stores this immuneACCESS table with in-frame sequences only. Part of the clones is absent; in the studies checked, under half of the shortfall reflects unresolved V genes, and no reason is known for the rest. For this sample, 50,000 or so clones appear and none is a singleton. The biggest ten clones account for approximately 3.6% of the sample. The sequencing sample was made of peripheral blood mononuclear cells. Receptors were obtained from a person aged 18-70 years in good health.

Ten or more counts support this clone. The CDR3: CSARLGQGYGYTF. The sequenced CDR3 bases are TGCAGTGCTAGGTTGGGACAGGGTTATGGC. J is TRBJ1-2 and V is TRBV20-1; 9 bases are a match to TRBD1. The read ends 3 residues early relative to the CDR3; the germline J gene fills the gap. The germline V gene encodes CDR1 DFQATT and CDR2 SNEGSKA (reference sequence). There are 13 residues in the CDR3. V dropped 3 bases and J dropped 5; count of bases not matched to a gene: 4.

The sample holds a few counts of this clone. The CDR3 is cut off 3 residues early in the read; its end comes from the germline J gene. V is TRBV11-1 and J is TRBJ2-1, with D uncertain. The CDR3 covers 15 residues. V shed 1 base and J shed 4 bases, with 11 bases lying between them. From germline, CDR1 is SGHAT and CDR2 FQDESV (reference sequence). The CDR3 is CASSLGQIVYNEQFF. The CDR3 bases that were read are TGTGCCAGCAGCTTAGGGCAGATTGTATACAATGAG.

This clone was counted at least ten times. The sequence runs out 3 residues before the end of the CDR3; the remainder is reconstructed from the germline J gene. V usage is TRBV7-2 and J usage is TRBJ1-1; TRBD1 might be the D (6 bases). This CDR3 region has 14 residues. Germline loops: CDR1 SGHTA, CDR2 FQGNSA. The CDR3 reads CASSLELGTTEAFF. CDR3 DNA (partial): TGTGCCAGCAGCTTAGAACTGGGGACAACCGAA.

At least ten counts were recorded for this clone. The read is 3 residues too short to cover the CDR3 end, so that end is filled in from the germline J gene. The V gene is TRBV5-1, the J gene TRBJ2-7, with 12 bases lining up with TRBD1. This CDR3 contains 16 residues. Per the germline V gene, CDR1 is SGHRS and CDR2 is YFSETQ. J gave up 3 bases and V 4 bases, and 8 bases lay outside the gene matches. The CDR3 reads CASSQGTGGTVYEQYF. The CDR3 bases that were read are TGCGCCAGCAGCCAAGGGACAGGGGGCACCGTCTACGAG.